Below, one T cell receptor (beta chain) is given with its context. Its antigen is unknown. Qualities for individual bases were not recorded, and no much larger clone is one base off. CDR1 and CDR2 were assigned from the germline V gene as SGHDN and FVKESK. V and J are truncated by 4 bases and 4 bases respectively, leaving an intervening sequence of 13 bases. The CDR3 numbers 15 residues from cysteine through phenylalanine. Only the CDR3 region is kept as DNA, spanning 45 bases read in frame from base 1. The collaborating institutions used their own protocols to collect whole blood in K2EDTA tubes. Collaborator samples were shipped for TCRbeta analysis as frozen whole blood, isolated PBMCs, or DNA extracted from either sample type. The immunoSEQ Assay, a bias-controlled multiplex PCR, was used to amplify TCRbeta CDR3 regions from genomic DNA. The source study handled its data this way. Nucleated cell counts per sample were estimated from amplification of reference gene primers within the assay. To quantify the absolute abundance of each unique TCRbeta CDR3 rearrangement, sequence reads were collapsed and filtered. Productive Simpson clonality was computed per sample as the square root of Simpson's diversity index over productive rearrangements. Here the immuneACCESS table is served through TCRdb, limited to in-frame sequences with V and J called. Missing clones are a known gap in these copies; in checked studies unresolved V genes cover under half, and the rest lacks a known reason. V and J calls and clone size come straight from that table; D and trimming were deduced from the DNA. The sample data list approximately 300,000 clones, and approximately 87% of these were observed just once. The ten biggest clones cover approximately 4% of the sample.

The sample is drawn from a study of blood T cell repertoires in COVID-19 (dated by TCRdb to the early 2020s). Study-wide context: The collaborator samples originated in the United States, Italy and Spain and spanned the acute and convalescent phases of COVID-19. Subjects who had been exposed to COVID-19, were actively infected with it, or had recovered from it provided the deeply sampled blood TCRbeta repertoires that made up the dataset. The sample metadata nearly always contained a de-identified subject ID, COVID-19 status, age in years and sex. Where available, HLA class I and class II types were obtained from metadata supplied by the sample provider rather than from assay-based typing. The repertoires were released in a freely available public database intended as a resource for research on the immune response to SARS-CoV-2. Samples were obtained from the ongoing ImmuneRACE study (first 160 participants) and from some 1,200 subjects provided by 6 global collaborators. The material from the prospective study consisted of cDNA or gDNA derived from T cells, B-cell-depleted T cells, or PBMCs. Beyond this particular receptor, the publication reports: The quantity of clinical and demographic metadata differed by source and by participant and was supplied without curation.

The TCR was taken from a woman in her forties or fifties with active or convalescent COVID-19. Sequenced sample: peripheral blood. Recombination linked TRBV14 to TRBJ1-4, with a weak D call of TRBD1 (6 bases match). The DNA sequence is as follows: TGTGCCAGCAGCCCCGGGGGGGGCGTTAATGAAAAACTGTTTTTT. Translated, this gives CASSPGGGVNEKLFF.